One and the same sample provided the 3 T cell receptor beta chains below, sequenced in a study of blood T cell repertoires in COVID-19. This table comes from immunoSEQ multiplex PCR, and its TCRdb copy is limited to in-frame clones, with some not included. The sample gives around 240,000 clones, approximately 82% of which show up once; around 1.8% is in the top ten. Sequencing was performed on peripheral blood. The source of these receptors is an elderly woman with acute or convalescent COVID-19.

The rearrangement links TRBV19 to TRBJ2-3, with D perhaps matching TRBD2 (5 bases). The V end lost 4 bases, the J end lost 5 bases, and 10 bases lay between the germline ends. CDR1 LNHDA and CDR2 SQIVND come from the germline V gene (reference sequence). This CDR3 comprises 13 residues. CDR3 nucleotides: TGTGCCAGTAGTAGTGAGGGAAGAGATACGCAGTATTTT. Residues: CASSSEGRDTQYF.

The rearrangement uses TRBV5-4 and TRBJ2-3; 7 bases line up with TRBD2. In germline, CDR1 is SGHNT, CDR2 YYREEE (reference sequence). This CDR3 region has 16 residues. V shed 0 bases and J 1 base; nucleotides not matched to a gene: 5. The CDR3 DNA is TGTGCCAGCAGCTTGGGCGGACTAGGGGGCACAGATACGCAGTATTTT. Translating it yields CASSLGGLGGTDTQYF.

The chain has TRBV6-5 and TRBJ2-2; the D is unclear. CDR1 and CDR2 from the germline V gene are MNHEY and SVGAGI. V was trimmed by 6 bases and J by 6 bases, leaving 11 bases between them. The length of the CDR3 is 13 residues. DNA of the CDR3: TGTGCCAGCAGGACTTCTACGGCCGGGGAGCTGTTTTTT. It specifies CASRTSTAGELFF.